This T cell receptor (beta chain) was retrieved from a study of cytomegalovirus exposure and HLA in healthy donors. Regarding this clone: Its antigen remains unidentified.

The PCR was carried out with 60 Vbeta primers and 13 Jbeta primers. The repertoire was sequenced with immunoSEQ multiplex PCR; TCRdb's copy has only in-frame clones and lacks some. The sample consists of about 160,000 clones, under 90% of them appearing once. CDR3 size: 18 residues. The J segment lost 1 base and the V segment lost 2 bases, leaving 11 bases of the junction unmatched. CDR1 MGHRA and CDR2 YSYEKL come from the germline V gene. Study-level findings and limits: Approximately 17,000 TCR beta sequences were associated with HLA alleles at 0.05 false discovery rate in a later analysis. More clonal expansion characterized HLA-associated TCR beta chains than equally common others in a later analysis. Exclusion as indistinguishable affected some V segments, including TRBV6-2 and TRBV6-3. Most TCR sequences proved rare, with some public TCRs found in many donors.

The clonotype comes from a male donor in good health and CMV-seronegative. This chain joins TRBV4-1 and TRBJ2-5, with 9 bases matching TRBD1. Sequenced sample: PBMCs. As DNA, the CDR3 is TGCGCCAGCAGCCAACGCACCGAACAGGGGGCAGTCCAAGAGACCCAGTACTTC. This gives the protein CASSQRTEQGAVQETQYF.